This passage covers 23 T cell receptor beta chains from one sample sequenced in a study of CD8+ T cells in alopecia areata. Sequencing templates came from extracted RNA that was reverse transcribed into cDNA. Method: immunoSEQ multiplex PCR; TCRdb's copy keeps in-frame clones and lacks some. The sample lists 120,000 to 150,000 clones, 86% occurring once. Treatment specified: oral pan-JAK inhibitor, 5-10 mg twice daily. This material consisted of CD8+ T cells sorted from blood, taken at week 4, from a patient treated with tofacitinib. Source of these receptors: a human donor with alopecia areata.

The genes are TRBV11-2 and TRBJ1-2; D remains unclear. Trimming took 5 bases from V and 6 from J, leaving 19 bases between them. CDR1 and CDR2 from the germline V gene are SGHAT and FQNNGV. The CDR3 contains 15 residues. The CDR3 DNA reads TGTGCCAGCAGCCCCAGAGGACCGTCCTCCGATGGCTACACCTTC. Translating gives CASSPRGPSSDGYTF.

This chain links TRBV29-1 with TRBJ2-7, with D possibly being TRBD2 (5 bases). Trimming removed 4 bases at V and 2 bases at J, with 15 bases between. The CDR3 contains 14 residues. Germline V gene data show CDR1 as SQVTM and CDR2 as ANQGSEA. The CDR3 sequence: CSVVWGSATYEQYF. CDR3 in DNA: TGCAGCGTTGTTTGGGGTAGCGCGACCTACGAGCAGTACTTC.

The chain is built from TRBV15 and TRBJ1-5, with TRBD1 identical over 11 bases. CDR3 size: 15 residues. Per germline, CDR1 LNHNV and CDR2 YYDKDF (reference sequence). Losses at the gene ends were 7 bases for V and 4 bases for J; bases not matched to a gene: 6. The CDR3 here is CATTPGTGGNQPQHF. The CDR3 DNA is TGTGCCACCACCCCCGGGACAGGGGGTAATCAGCCCCAGCATTTT.

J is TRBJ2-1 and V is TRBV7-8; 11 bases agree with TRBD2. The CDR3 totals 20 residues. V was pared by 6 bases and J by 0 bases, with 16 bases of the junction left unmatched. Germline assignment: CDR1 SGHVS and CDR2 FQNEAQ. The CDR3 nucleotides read TGTGCCAGCAGACCCGATACTAGCGGGAGCCTGCTGAGCTCCTACAATGAGCAGTTCTTC. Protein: CASRPDTSGSLLSSYNEQFF.

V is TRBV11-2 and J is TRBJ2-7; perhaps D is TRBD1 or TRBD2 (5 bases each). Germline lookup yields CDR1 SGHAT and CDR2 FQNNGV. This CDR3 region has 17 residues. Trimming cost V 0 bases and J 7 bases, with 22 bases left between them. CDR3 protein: CASSLDLWGIRKEEQYF. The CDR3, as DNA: TGTGCCAGCAGCTTAGATCTATGGGGGATCCGAAAGGAAGAGCAGTACTTC.

The CDR3 sequence: CASSVASEQYF. CDR3 sequence (DNA): TGTGCCAGCAGCGTAGCAAGCGAGCAGTACTTC. J is TRBJ2-7 and V is TRBV9; D remains unclear. The CDR3 is 11 amino acids. Germline values: CDR1 SGDLS, CDR2 YYNGEE. V lost 0 bases and J lost 6, with 4 bases in between.

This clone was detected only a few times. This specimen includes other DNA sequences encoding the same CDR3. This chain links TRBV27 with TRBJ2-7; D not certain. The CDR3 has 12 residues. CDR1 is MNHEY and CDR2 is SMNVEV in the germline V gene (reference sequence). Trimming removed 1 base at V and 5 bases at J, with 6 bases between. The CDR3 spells CASSLLGDEQYF. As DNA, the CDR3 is TGTGCCAGCAGTTTATTGGGTGACGAGCAGTACTTC.

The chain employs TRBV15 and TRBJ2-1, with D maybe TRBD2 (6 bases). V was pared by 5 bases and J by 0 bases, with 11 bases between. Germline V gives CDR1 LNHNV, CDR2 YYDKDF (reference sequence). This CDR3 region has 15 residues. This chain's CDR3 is CATSLSGRSYNEQFF. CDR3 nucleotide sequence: TGTGCCACCAGCCTTAGCGGTCGCTCCTACAATGAGCAGTTCTTC.

CDR3 bases: TGCGCCAGCAGCTTCTCCCTAGCGGCCGGGAATGAGCAGTTCTTC. This translates into CASSFSLAAGNEQFF. The chain links TRBV5-1 to TRBJ2-1, with 7 bases matching TRBD2. CDR3 length: 15 residues. The V segment lost 2 bases and the J segment 7 bases; nucleotides outside the gene matches: 9. Germline assignment: CDR1 SGHRS and CDR2 YFSETQ.

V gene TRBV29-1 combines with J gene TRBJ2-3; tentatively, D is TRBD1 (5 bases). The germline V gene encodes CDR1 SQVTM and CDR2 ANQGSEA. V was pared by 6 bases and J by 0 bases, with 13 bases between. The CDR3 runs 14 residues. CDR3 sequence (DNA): TGCAGCGTAATGACAGCTCGTAGCACAGATACGCAGTATTTT. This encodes CSVMTARSTDTQYF.

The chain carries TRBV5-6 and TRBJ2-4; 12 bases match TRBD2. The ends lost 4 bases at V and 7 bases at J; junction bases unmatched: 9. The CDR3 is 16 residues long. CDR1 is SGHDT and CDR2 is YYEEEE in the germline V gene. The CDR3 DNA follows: TGTGCCAGCAGCCCTCGCGGACTAGCGGGACTGAACATTCAGTACTTC. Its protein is CASSPRGLAGLNIQYF.

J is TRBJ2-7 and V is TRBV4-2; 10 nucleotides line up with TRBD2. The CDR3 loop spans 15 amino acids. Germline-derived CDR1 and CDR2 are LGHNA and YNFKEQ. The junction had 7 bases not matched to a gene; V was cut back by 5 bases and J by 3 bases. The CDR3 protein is CASSFLAGGRYEQYF. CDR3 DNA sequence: TGTGCCAGCAGCTTTTTAGCGGGAGGCCGCTACGAGCAGTACTTC.

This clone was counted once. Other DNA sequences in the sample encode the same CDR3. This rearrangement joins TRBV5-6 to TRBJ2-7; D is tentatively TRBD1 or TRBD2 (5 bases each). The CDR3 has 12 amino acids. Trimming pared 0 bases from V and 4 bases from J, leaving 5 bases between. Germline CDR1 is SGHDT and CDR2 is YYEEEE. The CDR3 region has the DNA TGTGCCAGCAGCTTGGGGGGGTACGAGCAGTACTTC. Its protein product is CASSLGGYEQYF.

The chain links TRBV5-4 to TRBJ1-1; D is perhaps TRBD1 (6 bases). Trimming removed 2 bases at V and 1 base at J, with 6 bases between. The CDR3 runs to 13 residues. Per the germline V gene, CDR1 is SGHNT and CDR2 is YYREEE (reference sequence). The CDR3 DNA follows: TGTGCCAGCAGCTTACAGGGGAACACTGAAGCTTTCTTT. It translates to CASSLQGNTEAFF.

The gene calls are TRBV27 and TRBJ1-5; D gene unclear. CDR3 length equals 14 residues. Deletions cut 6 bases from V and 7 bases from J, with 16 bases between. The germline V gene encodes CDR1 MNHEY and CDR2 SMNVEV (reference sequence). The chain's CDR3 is CASSQDPWLQPQHF. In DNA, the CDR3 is TGTGCCAGCAGCCAAGACCCCTGGCTGCAGCCCCAGCATTTT.

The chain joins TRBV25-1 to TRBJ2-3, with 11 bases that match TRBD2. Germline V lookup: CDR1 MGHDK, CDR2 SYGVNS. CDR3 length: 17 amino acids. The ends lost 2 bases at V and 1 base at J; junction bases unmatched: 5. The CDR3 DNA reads TGTGCCAGCAGTGAACCCCTGACTAGCGGGGGCACAGATACGCAGTATTTT. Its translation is CASSEPLTSGGTDTQYF.

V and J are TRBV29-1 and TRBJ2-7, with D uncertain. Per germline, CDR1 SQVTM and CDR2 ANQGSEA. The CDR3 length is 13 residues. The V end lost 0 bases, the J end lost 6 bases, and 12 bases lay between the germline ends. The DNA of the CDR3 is TGCAGCGTTGAAGATCTACTGGGAAGCGAGCAGTACTTC. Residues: CSVEDLLGSEQYF.

The CDR3 reads CASSSAYEQYF. In DNA, the CDR3 is TGTGCCAGCAGCTCCGCTTACGAGCAGTACTTC. The chain couples TRBV6-6 to TRBJ2-7, with D uncertain. The CDR3 spans 11 residues. From germline, CDR1 is MNHNY and CDR2 SVGAGI (reference sequence). V shed 6 bases and J shed 4 bases, with 7 bases lying between them.

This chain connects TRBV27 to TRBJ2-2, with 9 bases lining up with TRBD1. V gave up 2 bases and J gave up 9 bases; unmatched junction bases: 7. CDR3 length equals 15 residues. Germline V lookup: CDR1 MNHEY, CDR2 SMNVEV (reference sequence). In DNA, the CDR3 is TGTGCCAGCAGTTTAAAGGGACAGGGCCTGAGGGAGCTGTTTTTT. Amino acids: CASSLKGQGLRELFF.

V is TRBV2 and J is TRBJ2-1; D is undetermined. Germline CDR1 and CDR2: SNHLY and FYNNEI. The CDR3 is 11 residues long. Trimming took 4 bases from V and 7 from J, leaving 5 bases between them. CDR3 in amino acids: CASSALNEQFF. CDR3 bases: TGTGCCAGCAGTGCCCTAAATGAGCAGTTCTTC.

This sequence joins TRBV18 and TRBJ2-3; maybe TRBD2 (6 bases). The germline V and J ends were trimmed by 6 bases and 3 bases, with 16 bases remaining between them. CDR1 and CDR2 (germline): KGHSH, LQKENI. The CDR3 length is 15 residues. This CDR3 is CASSPFGGGTDTQYF. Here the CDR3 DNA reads TGTGCCAGCTCTCCCTTTGGGGGAGGAACAGATACGCAGTATTTT.

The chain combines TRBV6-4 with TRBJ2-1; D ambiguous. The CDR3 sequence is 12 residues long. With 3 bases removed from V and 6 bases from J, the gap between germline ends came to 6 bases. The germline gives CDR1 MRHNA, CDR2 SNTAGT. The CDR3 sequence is CASSDTGNEQFF. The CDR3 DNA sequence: TGTGCCAGCAGTGATACCGGCAATGAGCAGTTCTTC.

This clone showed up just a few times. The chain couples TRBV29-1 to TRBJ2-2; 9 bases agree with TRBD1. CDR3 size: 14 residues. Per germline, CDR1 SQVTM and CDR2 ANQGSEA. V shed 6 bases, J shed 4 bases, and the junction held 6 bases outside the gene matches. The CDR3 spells CSVERQGGTGELFF. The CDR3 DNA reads TGCAGCGTGGAAAGACAGGGGGGCACCGGGGAGCTGTTTTTT.